This is a list of T cell receptor beta chains from one sample in a study of cytomegalovirus exposure and HLA in healthy donors. The repertoire was sequenced with immunoSEQ multiplex PCR; TCRdb's copy has only in-frame clones and lacks some. The profile shows about 65,000 clones, around 92% of them singletons. The specimen sequenced was PBMCs. Receptors originate from a young woman in good health and CMV-seronegative. The CDR3 runs from the conserved cysteine through the conserved F or W. Fields, in order: V gene, clone size, D gene, J gene, CDR3 protein, CDR3 DNA. A D gene is named only where the DNA matches it firmly. Clone size appears in some rows only: once, few, many, or a class for an expanded clone.

v_gene: TRBV7-2; abundance: .; d_gene: .; j_gene: TRBJ2-1; CDR3aa: CASSLRPGGLNNEQFF; CDR3nt: TGTGCCAGCAGCTTAAGGCCCGGAGGGTTGAACAATGAGCAGTTCTTC
v_gene: TRBV19; abundance: .; d_gene: .; j_gene: TRBJ1-5; CDR3aa: CASSLGVLGQPQHF; CDR3nt: TGTGCCAGTAGTTTGGGCGTGCTCGGTCAGCCCCAGCATTTT
v_gene: TRBV6-1; abundance: .; d_gene: TRBD1; j_gene: TRBJ2-3; CDR3aa: CATYPGQISTDTQYF; CDR3nt: TGTGCCACCTACCCGGGACAGATTAGCACAGATACGCAGTATTTT
v_gene: TRBV5-1; abundance: .; d_gene: TRBD1; j_gene: TRBJ2-2; CDR3aa: CASSLPRGQAFTGELFF; CDR3nt: TGCGCCAGCAGCTTGCCAAGGGGACAGGCTTTTACCGGGGAGCTGTTTTTT
v_gene: TRBV12-5; abundance: .; d_gene: .; j_gene: TRBJ1-1; CDR3aa: CASGFVTGWGVNTEAFF; CDR3nt: TGTGCTAGTGGTTTTGTCACGGGTTGGGGGGTAAACACTGAAGCTTTCTTT
v_gene: TRBV30; abundance: .; d_gene: .; j_gene: TRBJ1-3; CDR3aa: CVCRDTGNTIYF; CDR3nt: TGTGTCTGCAGGGACACTGGAAACACCATATATTTT
v_gene: TRBV7-9; abundance: .; d_gene: .; j_gene: TRBJ2-1; CDR3aa: CASSLGSGSSYNEQFF; CDR3nt: TGTGCCAGCAGCTTAGGGAGCGGAAGCTCCTACAATGAGCAGTTCTTC
v_gene: TRBV7-9; abundance: .; d_gene: TRBD1; j_gene: TRBJ1-2; CDR3aa: CASSSSTGTGLGLYTF; CDR3nt: TGTGCCAGCAGCTCCTCAACCGGGACAGGCTTAGGTCTCTACACCTTC
v_gene: TRBV7-9; abundance: .; d_gene: TRBD1; j_gene: TRBJ2-5; CDR3aa: CASSSGQGRETQYF; CDR3nt: TGTGCCAGCAGCTCCGGACAGGGCCGGGAGACCCAGTACTTC
v_gene: TRBV6-1; abundance: few; d_gene: .; j_gene: TRBJ1-1; CDR3aa: CASSVRENTEAFF; CDR3nt: TGTGCCAGCAGTGTCAGGGAAAACACTGAAGCTTTCTTT
v_gene: TRBV7-6; abundance: .; d_gene: .; j_gene: TRBJ2-2; CDR3aa: CASSLGANTGELFF; CDR3nt: TGTGCCAGCAGCTTGGGCGCTAACACCGGGGAGCTGTTTTTT
v_gene: TRBV28; abundance: .; d_gene: .; j_gene: TRBJ1-4; CDR3aa: CASSSRGWEKLFF; CDR3nt: TGTGCCAGCAGTTCACGAGGGTGGGAAAAACTGTTTTTT
v_gene: TRBV27; abundance: .; d_gene: TRBD1; j_gene: TRBJ2-5; CDR3aa: CASSFSPGTEQETQYF; CDR3nt: TGTGCCAGCAGTTTTTCCCCCGGGACAGAACAAGAGACCCAGTACTTC
v_gene: TRBV11-3; abundance: .; d_gene: .; j_gene: TRBJ2-4; CDR3aa: CASSPSPGSKNIQYF; CDR3nt: TGTGCCAGCAGCCCATCGCCAGGTAGCAAAAACATTCAGTACTTC
v_gene: TRBV19; abundance: .; d_gene: .; j_gene: TRBJ2-7; CDR3aa: CASSPGQRHPYEQYF; CDR3nt: TGTGCCAGCTCCCCGGGACAAAGGCACCCCTACGAGCAGTACTTC
v_gene: TRBV10-3; abundance: .; d_gene: TRBD1; j_gene: TRBJ2-5; CDR3aa: CAISGGGETQYF; CDR3nt: TGTGCCATCAGTGGAGGGGGCGAGACCCAGTACTTC
v_gene: TRBV5-8; abundance: .; d_gene: TRBD2; j_gene: TRBJ2-1; CDR3aa: CASSVGLEHNEQFF; CDR3nt: TGTGCCAGCAGTGTGGGACTAGAACACAATGAGCAGTTCTTC
v_gene: TRBV7-3; abundance: .; d_gene: .; j_gene: TRBJ2-1; CDR3aa: CASSLQGTGEQFF; CDR3nt: TGTGCCAGCAGCTTACAGGGTACAGGGGAGCAGTTCTTC
v_gene: TRBV27; abundance: .; d_gene: .; j_gene: TRBJ2-7; CDR3aa: CASSFGERGRFEQYF; CDR3nt: TGTGCCAGCAGTTTTGGGGAGCGCGGTCGGTTCGAGCAGTACTTC
v_gene: TRBV2; abundance: .; d_gene: TRBD1; j_gene: TRBJ2-2; CDR3aa: CASSRDRGGNTGELFF; CDR3nt: TGTGCCAGCAGCCGCGACAGGGGAGGGAACACCGGGGAGCTGTTTTTT
v_gene: TRBV30; abundance: .; d_gene: .; j_gene: TRBJ1-1; CDR3aa: CAWSVLPNTEAFF; CDR3nt: TGTGCCTGGAGTGTACTGCCGAACACTGAAGCTTTCTTT
v_gene: TRBV28; abundance: .; d_gene: .; j_gene: TRBJ1-6; CDR3aa: CAALTGNSPLHF; CDR3nt: TGTGCCGCCCTCACAGGAAATTCACCCCTCCACTTT
v_gene: TRBV7-6; abundance: .; d_gene: .; j_gene: TRBJ1-5; CDR3aa: CASSSGGGEGNQPQHF; CDR3nt: TGTGCCAGCAGCTCCGGGGGGGGCGAAGGCAATCAGCCCCAGCATTTT
v_gene: TRBV5-1; abundance: .; d_gene: .; j_gene: TRBJ2-7; CDR3aa: CASSLDRGLSREQYF; CDR3nt: TGCGCCAGCAGCTTGGATAGGGGTCTCTCTAGAGAGCAGTACTTC
v_gene: TRBV28; abundance: .; d_gene: .; j_gene: TRBJ2-5; CDR3aa: CASSLSQGGGETQYF; CDR3nt: TGTGCCAGCAGTTTATCTCAGGGGGGTGGAGAGACCCAGTACTTC
v_gene: TRBV5-1; abundance: .; d_gene: .; j_gene: TRBJ1-1; CDR3aa: CASSPGAVSNTEAFF; CDR3nt: TGCGCCAGCAGCCCAGGGGCGGTGTCGAACACTGAAGCTTTCTTT
v_gene: TRBV6-4; abundance: .; d_gene: TRBD2; j_gene: TRBJ2-2; CDR3aa: CASSDSGSTGELFF; CDR3nt: TGTGCCAGCAGTGATAGCGGGAGCACCGGGGAGCTGTTTTTT
v_gene: TRBV9; abundance: .; d_gene: TRBD1; j_gene: TRBJ2-1; CDR3aa: CASSVGQGLDEQFF; CDR3nt: TGTGCCAGCAGCGTTGGACAGGGACTCGATGAGCAGTTCTTC
v_gene: TRBV6-5; abundance: .; d_gene: .; j_gene: TRBJ1-1; CDR3aa: CASSYGRNTEAFF; CDR3nt: TGTGCCAGCAGTTACGGGCGGAACACTGAAGCTTTCTTT
v_gene: TRBV28; abundance: .; d_gene: .; j_gene: TRBJ1-5; CDR3aa: CASTLGVRGFGQPQHF; CDR3nt: TGTGCCAGCACCCTAGGGGTAAGGGGATTCGGTCAGCCCCAGCATTTT
v_gene: TRBV27; abundance: .; d_gene: .; j_gene: TRBJ1-1; CDR3aa: CASSLRITNTEAFF; CDR3nt: TGTGCCAGCAGTCTAAGAATAACGAACACTGAAGCTTTCTTT
v_gene: TRBV11-3; abundance: .; d_gene: TRBD1; j_gene: TRBJ1-2; CDR3aa: CATSGRGQGDRYTF; CDR3nt: TGTGCCACCTCAGGGAGGGGACAGGGAGATCGCTACACCTTC
v_gene: TRBV16; abundance: .; d_gene: TRBD1; j_gene: TRBJ1-2; CDR3aa: CASSLNYPRDRAGYTF; CDR3nt: TGTGCCAGCAGCCTCAATTACCCCCGGGACAGGGCGGGCTACACCTTC
v_gene: TRBV7-9; abundance: .; d_gene: TRBD2; j_gene: TRBJ2-1; CDR3aa: CASSIAGLSAYNEQFF; CDR3nt: TGTGCCAGCAGCATAGCGGGCCTATCAGCCTACAATGAGCAGTTCTTC
v_gene: TRBV6-5; abundance: once; d_gene: TRBD1; j_gene: TRBJ1-3; CDR3aa: CASSNHRGLGNTIYF; CDR3nt: TGTGCCAGCAGTAACCACAGGGGGTTAGGAAACACCATATATTTT
v_gene: TRBV2; abundance: .; d_gene: TRBD1; j_gene: TRBJ2-2; CDR3aa: CASSGYRRQGYNTGELFF; CDR3nt: TGTGCCAGCAGTGGGTACCGTCGACAGGGATATAACACCGGGGAGCTGTTTTTT
v_gene: TRBV6-1; abundance: .; d_gene: .; j_gene: TRBJ1-1; CDR3aa: CASSDFSVNTEAFF; CDR3nt: TGTGCCAGCAGTGATTTCAGCGTGAACACTGAAGCTTTCTTT
v_gene: TRBV2; abundance: .; d_gene: .; j_gene: TRBJ1-3; CDR3aa: CASSPQVLSGNTIYF; CDR3nt: TGTGCCAGCAGCCCCCAGGTTCTTTCTGGAAACACCATATATTTT
v_gene: TRBV6-6; abundance: .; d_gene: TRBD2; j_gene: TRBJ2-7; CDR3aa: CASAKREGLYEQYF; CDR3nt: TGTGCCAGCGCAAAACGGGAGGGCCTCTACGAGCAGTACTTC
v_gene: TRBV5-6; abundance: once; d_gene: .; j_gene: TRBJ1-5; CDR3aa: CASSLGGIQPQHF; CDR3nt: TGTGCCAGCAGCTTGGGAGGTATTCAGCCCCAGCATTTT
v_gene: TRBV28; abundance: once; d_gene: .; j_gene: TRBJ1-5; CDR3aa: CASSLIALLEGGVRQPQHF; CDR3nt: TGTGCCAGCAGTTTGATCGCCCTCCTGGAGGGGGGGGTACGACAGCCCCAGCATTTT